These 17 T cell receptor beta chains share one sample of origin, sequenced in a study of OX40 agonist ivuxolimab in advanced cancers. Using immunoSEQ multiplex PCR, the repertoire was profiled, and TCRdb retains in-frame clones only, with some absent. The sample contains about 77,000 clones, about four fifths of which appear only once. The sample in question was CD4+ or CD8+ T cells sorted from blood, obtained in a trial of the OX40 agonist ivuxolimab. Receptors were obtained from an adult with an advanced solid tumor such as melanoma, head and neck, liver or kidney cancer.

The V and J genes are TRBV28 and TRBJ2-3; 7 bases fit TRBD2. V shed 2 bases, J shed 4 bases, and the junction held 6 bases outside the gene matches. The length of the CDR3 is 15 residues. The germline V gene has CDR1 MDHEN and CDR2 SYDVKM. In nucleotides, the CDR3 is TGTGCCAGCAGTTTAATGCGGGAGCCCCCAGATACGCAGTATTTT. Its translation is CASSLMREPPDTQYF.

The gene calls are TRBV5-1 and TRBJ2-5; 7 positions agree with TRBD2. With 4 bases clipped from V and 3 bases from J, the junction kept 6 bases outside the gene matches. The CDR3 has 14 residues. The germline CDR1 and CDR2 sequences are SGHRS and YFSETQ. The CDR3 nucleotides are TGCGCCAGCAGCCTAGATGGACTAGAAGAGACCCAGTACTTC. Amino acid sequence: CASSLDGLEETQYF.

The rearrangement links TRBV30 to TRBJ2-5; D may correspond to TRBD1 or TRBD2 (5 bases each). Germline loops: CDR1 GTSNPN, CDR2 SVGIG (reference sequence). The length of the CDR3 is 13 residues. The V gene lost 3 bases and the J gene lost 7 bases, with 15 bases spanning the gap. CDR3: CAWSGDGMGTQYF. CDR3 nucleotides: TGTGCCTGGAGCGGGGACGGAATGGGGACCCAGTACTTC.

The chain is built from TRBV10-3 and TRBJ2-6, with D unresolved. Germline V gene sequence: CDR1 ENHRY, CDR2 SYGVKD. V was pared by 2 bases and J by 4 bases, with 6 bases between. This CDR3 has 14 amino acids. In nucleotides, the CDR3 is TGTGCCATCAGTGAGCAAACAGGGGCCAACGTCCTGACTTTC. This translates into CAISEQTGANVLTF.

V usage is TRBV27 and J usage is TRBJ2-3; unclear D gene. Germline V lookup: CDR1 MNHEY, CDR2 SMNVEV (reference sequence). CDR3 size: 12 residues. Deletions cut 2 bases from V and 9 bases from J, with 9 bases between. The CDR3 DNA sequence: TGTGCCAGCAGTTTAGCACCCCCCACGCAGTATTTT. Translation gives CASSLAPPTQYF.

This chain uses TRBV5-1 with TRBJ2-5; no clear D gene. This CDR3 spans 14 amino acids. CDR1 and CDR2 (germline): SGHRS, YFSETQ. The ends were cut back, 4 bases at V and 5 bases at J, with 15 bases in the middle. The CDR3 DNA reads as TGCGCCAGCAGCATATCATATAGGGCGGAGACCCAGTACTTC. The encoded protein is CASSISYRAETQYF.

The V call is TRBV11-2, the J call TRBJ1-4; TRBD1 matches 8 bases. The V gene's germline CDR1 is SGHAT and CDR2 FQNNGV. The J segment lost 6 bases and the V segment lost 0 bases, leaving 6 bases of the junction unmatched. The CDR3 totals 16 residues. CDR3 nucleotide sequence: TGTGCCAGCAGCTTAGATCAGGCAGGGGGCTATGAAAAACTGTTTTTT. Translation gives CASSLDQAGGYEKLFF.

The rearrangement links TRBV6-5 to TRBJ1-5, with D unclear. The CDR3 covers 12 residues. V shed 2 bases and J shed 10 bases, with 9 bases lying between them. Per the germline V gene, CDR1 is MNHEY and CDR2 is SVGAGI. Here the CDR3 DNA reads TGTGCCAGCAGTTACCCCGAGGGACCCCAGCATTTT. The encoded protein is CASSYPEGPQHF.

The genes are TRBV28 and TRBJ1-6, with D perhaps matching TRBD1 (6 bases). The CDR3 is 16 amino acids. Germline assignment: CDR1 MDHEN and CDR2 SYDVKM. With 3 bases removed from V and 7 bases from J, the gap between germline ends came to 16 bases. CDR3 amino acids: CASSFPSGVANSPLHF. The CDR3 DNA is TGTGCCAGCAGTTTCCCCTCAGGGGTGGCCAATTCACCCCTCCACTTT.

This rearrangement joins TRBV5-1 to TRBJ1-4; weak D call: TRBD1 (5 bases). Germline V lookup: CDR1 SGHRS, CDR2 YFSETQ. This CDR3 has 14 amino acids. Trimming cost V 6 bases and J 0 bases, with 9 bases left between them. This chain's CDR3 is CASTSGSTNEKLFF. For the CDR3, the DNA is TGCGCCAGCACGTCAGGGTCAACTAATGAAAAACTGTTTTTT.

The V gene is TRBV28, the J gene TRBJ2-7; D is ambiguous. Germline assignment: CDR1 MDHEN and CDR2 SYDVKM. The CDR3 runs 14 residues. Trimming removed 2 bases at V and 4 bases at J, with 12 bases between. The CDR3 coding sequence is TGTGCCAGCAGTTTACCCAGTGCGAGATACGAGCAGTACTTC. It encodes CASSLPSARYEQYF.

The chain employs TRBV15 and TRBJ2-7; no clear D gene. Germline V CDR1 and CDR2: LNHNV, YYDKDF (reference sequence). V lost 0 bases and J lost 4, with 10 bases in between. This CDR3 comprises 14 residues. CDR3 amino acids: CATSRDVASYEQYF. In nucleotides, the CDR3 is TGTGCCACCAGCAGAGATGTGGCATCATACGAGCAGTACTTC.

The V gene is TRBV7-2, the J gene TRBJ1-5; D call uncertain. Germline values: CDR1 SGHTA, CDR2 FQGNSA. The CDR3 contains 14 residues. V lost 5 bases and J 4 bases, leaving 12 bases between the germline ends. The DNA for the CDR3 is TGTGCCAGCAGCCCCCAATTGGGAAATCAGCCCCAGCATTTT. Translated: CASSPQLGNQPQHF.

The V call is TRBV7-9, the J call TRBJ1-1; weak D call: TRBD1 (6 bases). Trimming removed 1 base at V and 1 base at J, with 10 bases between. CDR1 and CDR2 (germline): SEHNR, FQNEAQ (reference sequence). The CDR3 is made up of 15 amino acids. The CDR3 reads CASSLGSTGNTEAFF. The CDR3 coding sequence is TGTGCCAGCAGCTTAGGCTCGACAGGGAACACTGAAGCTTTCTTT. Looking up the rest from reference TRBV7-9 and TRBJ1-1 gives the full variable domain: DTGVSQNPRHKITKRGQNVTFRCDPISEHNRLYWYRQTLGQGPEFLTYFQNEAQLEKSRLLSDRFSAERPKGSFSTLEIQRTEQGDSAMYLCASSLGSTGNTEAFFGQGTRLTVV.

This chain joins TRBV6-5 and TRBJ1-2, with D unclear. With 0 bases removed from V and 5 bases from J, the gap between germline ends came to 13 bases. Looked up from germline, CDR1 is MNHEY and CDR2 is SVGAGI. The CDR3 is 15 amino acids. CDR3 nucleotides: TGTGCCAGCAGTTACTCGGACCTTCTCGGGTATGGCTACACCTTC. This codes for CASSYSDLLGYGYTF.

The CDR3 DNA reads as TGTGCCATCAGCCCAACAGGGGGCGGGTCTGAAGCTTTCTTT. Protein product: CAISPTGGGSEAFF. This rearrangement joins TRBV10-3 to TRBJ1-1, with TRBD1 matching over 9 bases. V shed 6 bases and J 6 bases; nucleotides not matched to a gene: 8. The CDR3 spans 14 residues. Germline CDR1 is ENHRY and CDR2 is SYGVKD.

This chain joins TRBV7-9 and TRBJ2-1; TRBD1 agrees at 8 bases. CDR1 is SEHNR and CDR2 is FQNEAQ in the germline V gene (reference sequence). The CDR3 is 15 amino acids. The V gene end was trimmed by 2 bases and the J gene end by 8 bases; junction bases not matched to a gene: 8. As DNA, the CDR3 is TGTGCCAGCAGCTTAAAGGACAGGGAGTTAGATGAGCAGTTCTTC. Residues: CASSLKDRELDEQFF.